This entry is about one TCR beta chain. Noted treatment: about 20 received Ad26.COV2.S at low or high dose, single or two shots; about 5 received placebo; per-sample allocation not given. Samples analyzed were those drawn on day 63 after the first vaccine or placebo injection. This sample is part of a study of Ad26.COV2.S vaccination and SARS-CoV-2 variants. Germline V gene data show CDR1 as MNHEY and CDR2 as SVGEGT. CDR3 length: 13 amino acids. With 2 bases removed from V and 1 base from J, the gap between germline ends came to 6 bases. Measured with immunoSEQ multiplex PCR; TCRdb has only the in-frame clones, and not every one. The sample has more than 300,000 clones, roughly nine tenths seen once.

The receptor's source is a person between 18 and 65 years old who received the Ad26.COV2.S COVID-19 vaccine or a placebo. V is TRBV6-2 or TRBV6-3 and J is TRBJ2-7; D not resolved. The sequences come from peripheral blood, collected in a trial of Ad26.COV2.S vaccine versus placebo. CDR3 amino acids: CASSYTLSYEQYF. The CDR3 DNA reads TGTGCCAGCAGTTACACCCTGTCCTACGAGCAGTACTTC.